This TCR beta chain emerged from a study of CD8+ T cells in alopecia areata. Study overall: After 6 to 18 months of tofacitinib, follow-up continued 6 months off drug.

In germline, CDR1 is MNHNS, CDR2 SASEGT. The CDR3 spans 15 residues. Losses at the gene ends were 3 bases for V and 3 bases for J; bases not matched to a gene: 3. Sequencing templates came from extracted RNA that was reverse transcribed into cDNA. TCRdb keeps only in-frame clones here, not all; method: immunoSEQ multiplex PCR. The data contain over 120,000 clones, 58% of them singletons. Study-wide results and caveats: Compared with normal scalp, lesional scalp had higher clonality and more expanded CD8+ clones.

Sorting separated CD4+ and CD8+ T cells out of PBMCs. This clone was seen a handful of times. Its antigen remains unknown. The sequence was collected from a human donor with alopecia areata. Sample: CD4+ T cells sorted from blood, taken at week 0. J is TRBJ1-4 and V is TRBV6-1; 8 positions match TRBD1. The CDR3 DNA follows: TGTGCCAGCAGTGAGCACAGGGGGTCTAATGAAAAACTGTTTTTT. Its protein is CASSEHRGSNEKLFF.